What follows are 32 T cell receptor beta chains derived from one specimen sequenced in a study of blood T cells in healthy people across ages. Primed by a sample-barcoded 5' primer and a J-beta primer mix, a second PCR proceeded for roughly 7 to 12 cycles. TCRdb re-analysed the 5' RACE reads in MiXCR, keeping a single row per CDR3 protein. The sample holds roughly 1.9 million distinct CDR3 sequences; 35% to 50% are singletons and the top ten take under 25%. Sample: blood. These receptors all come from a human donor in good health.

This clonotype was seen repeatedly, ten times or more. The DNA of the CDR3 is TGTGCCAGCAGCGCAGACGGACAGACTACCTATGGCTACACCTTC. It specifies CASSADGQTTYGYTF. V gene TRBV9 combines with J gene TRBJ1-2; tentatively, D is TRBD1 (6 bases). This CDR3 contains 15 residues. Germline values: CDR1 SGDLS, CDR2 YYNGEE. V dropped 3 bases and J dropped 4 bases, with 16 bases sitting between them.

J is TRBJ1-5 and V is TRBV12-3 or TRBV12-4, with unresolved D. Trimming pared 1 base from V and 1 base from J, leaving 11 bases between. This CDR3 region has 16 residues. The CDR3 sequence is CASSLGGRGSNQPQHF. CDR3 sequence (DNA): TGTGCCAGCAGTTTAGGCGGGCGAGGGAGCAATCAGCCCCAGCATTTT.

The V call is TRBV2, the J call TRBJ1-6; D uncertain. CDR1 and CDR2 from the germline V gene are SNHLY and FYNNEI. The ends were cut back, 7 bases at V and 6 bases at J, with 7 bases in the middle. This CDR3 spans 12 amino acids. DNA of the CDR3: TGTGCCAGCACCCCTCCTAATTCACCCCTCCACTTT. Translating it yields CASTPPNSPLHF.

In regard to this clonotype: A read error may explain this, as a much larger clone is one base away. This sequence joins TRBV6-1 and TRBJ1-5; 7 positions match TRBD1. Germline V gene sequence: CDR1 MNHNS, CDR2 SASEGT. With 4 bases clipped from V and 7 bases from J, the junction kept 7 bases outside the gene matches. The CDR3 runs 14 residues. Here the CDR3 DNA reads TGTGCCAGCAGTGCCCCCAGGGGGAGACAGCCCCAGCATTTT. Amino acid sequence: CASSAPRGRQPQHF.

This clonotype was detected a few times. The J gene is TRBJ1-5, the V gene TRBV13, with 7 positions matching TRBD1. The germline CDR1 and CDR2 sequences are PRHDT and FYEKMQ (reference sequence). The CDR3 is 15 residues long. V dropped 2 bases and J dropped 6; count of bases not matched to a gene: 7. The CDR3 DNA follows: TGTGCCAGCAGCTTACTAGGGACAGTCCCTCAGCCCCAGCATTTT. This codes for CASSLLGTVPQPQHF.

This clonotype was recorded only once. CDR3 loop: CSARDPGSLTGPQHF. In DNA, the CDR3 is TGCAGTGCTAGAGATCCGGGCAGTCTAACTGGGCCCCAGCATTTT. The chain recombines TRBV20-1 with TRBJ1-5; D call uncertain. Trimming shortened V by 0 bases and J by 9 bases, and 18 bases separated the two germline ends. CDR3 length: 15 amino acids. From germline, CDR1 is DFQATT and CDR2 SNEGSKA (reference sequence).

This chain's CDR3 is CSARDYQQGDRTEAFF. In DNA form, the CDR3 reads TGCAGTGCTAGAGATTACCAACAGGGAGATCGCACTGAAGCTTTCTTT. The rearrangement uses TRBV20-1 and TRBJ1-1, with a weak D call TRBD1 (6 bases). The V end lost 0 bases, the J end lost 4 bases, and 18 bases lay between the germline ends. Per the germline V gene, CDR1 is DFQATT and CDR2 is SNEGSKA (reference sequence). The CDR3 is made up of 16 amino acids.

The J gene is TRBJ1-5, the V gene TRBV24-1; D remains unclear. Between the trimmed V and J ends, which lost 3 bases and 1 base, there was a span of 15 bases. The CDR3 runs to 17 residues. CDR1 KGHDR and CDR2 SFDVKD come from the germline V gene. The CDR3 coding sequence is TGTGCCACCAGTGATGCCCGACATACCGAAAGCAATCAGCCCCAGCATTTT. This sequence encodes CATSDARHTESNQPQHF.

The table lists this clonotype with many counts. The chain couples TRBV7-9 to TRBJ2-5; D may be TRBD2 (6 bases). This CDR3 is built from 18 residues. Trimming pared 3 bases from V and 5 bases from J, leaving 25 bases between. Germline V lookup: CDR1 SEHNR, CDR2 FQNEAQ (reference sequence). The CDR3 here is CASSFSRIDPSAGETQYF. The CDR3 DNA reads TGTGCCAGCAGCTTCTCCCGAATCGACCCGTCCGCGGGGGAGACCCAGTACTTC.

The sample holds a few counts of this clonotype. The gene calls are TRBV4-2 and TRBJ1-1; no clear D. V was pared by 3 bases and J by 5 bases, with 13 bases between. The CDR3 is 14 amino acids. Per germline, CDR1 LGHNA and CDR2 YNFKEQ. As DNA, the CDR3 is TGTGCCAGCAGCCATGTTTCAATTGGAACTGAAGCTTTCTTT. Translated: CASSHVSIGTEAFF.

The V gene is TRBV12-3 or TRBV12-4, the J gene TRBJ2-5, with D possibly matching TRBD2 (8 bases). The CDR3 length is 15 residues. Deletions cut 4 bases from V and 9 bases from J, with 21 bases between. CDR3 region: CASSWEAGAQGAQYF. DNA of the CDR3: TGTGCCAGCAGTTGGGAAGCGGGGGCCCAGGGGGCCCAGTACTTC.

This clonotype came up once. The CDR3 nucleotides are TGTGCCAGCAGCTTTTTGTCCCCACGACTATGGACAGAGACCTGGGGTGGCTACACCTTC. Residues: CASSFLSPRLWTETWGGYTF. The rearrangement uses TRBV7-2 and TRBJ1-2, with TRBD1 as a possible D gene (6 bases). The V end was cut by 3 bases, the J end by 7 bases, with 33 bases between. This CDR3 contains 20 residues. The germline V gene encodes CDR1 SGHTA and CDR2 FQGNSA. Combining the CDR3 with reference TRBV7-2 and TRBJ1-2 gives the whole variable domain GAGVSQSPSNKVTEKGKDVELRCDPISGHTALYWYRQSLGQGLEFLIYFQGNSAPDKSGLPSDRFSAERTGGSVSTLTIQRTQQEDSAVYLCASSFLSPRLWTETWGGYTFGSGTRLTVV.

The V call is TRBV18, the J call TRBJ1-2; the D gene is possibly TRBD1 (6 bases). Per germline, CDR1 KGHSH and CDR2 LQKENI. This CDR3 contains 15 residues. Trimming cost V 8 bases and J 4 bases, with 20 bases left between them. The CDR3 DNA reads TGTGCCAGCCGGGGGGGGACAAGAGCGACCTATGGCTACACCTTC. It encodes CASRGGTRATYGYTF.

This clonotype has just a few counts. This CDR3 is CSVASTAEAFF. The CDR3 bases are TGCAGCGTTGCAAGCACGGCTGAAGCTTTCTTT. The chain has TRBV29-1 and TRBJ1-1; D remains unclear. This CDR3 contains 11 residues. Germline V gives CDR1 SQVTM, CDR2 ANQGSEA. The V gene lost 4 bases and the J gene lost 6 bases, with 9 bases spanning the gap.

This clonotype was detected a few times. The chain couples TRBV6-1 to TRBJ2-7, with D perhaps TRBD2 (7 bases). The CDR3 is made up of 15 amino acids. V was clipped by 2 bases and J by 3 bases, with 14 bases between them. Germline V gene data show CDR1 as MNHNS and CDR2 as SASEGT. CDR3 in amino acids: CASSELRGGLYEQYF. In DNA, the CDR3 is TGTGCCAGCAGTGAACTTAGGGGGGGACTCTACGAGCAGTACTTC.

This clonotype was counted a few times. J is TRBJ1-4 and V is TRBV20-1; D possibly corresponds to TRBD1 (6 bases). Germline values: CDR1 DFQATT, CDR2 SNEGSKA (reference sequence). Trimming removed 4 bases at V and 0 bases at J, with 9 bases between. There are 14 residues in the CDR3. CDR3 sequence: CSATAGATNEKLFF. CDR3 nucleotide sequence: TGCAGTGCTACCGCAGGGGCAACTAATGAAAAACTGTTTTTT.

CDR3 loop: CASTGTAYGYTF. CDR3 nucleotide sequence: TGTGCCAGCACCGGGACGGCTTATGGCTACACCTTC. The V call is TRBV6-6, the J call TRBJ1-2; perhaps TRBD1 as D (5 bases). The V and J ends lost 7 bases and 5 bases respectively, with 11 bases between them. The CDR3 runs to 12 residues. Germline values: CDR1 MNHNY, CDR2 SVGAGI (reference sequence).

The chain links TRBV6-2 or TRBV6-3 to TRBJ1-1; 8 nucleotides agree with TRBD1. The junction had 3 bases not matched to a gene; V was cut back by 6 bases and J by 0 bases. This CDR3 has 14 amino acids. CDR1 and CDR2 (germline): MNHEY, SVGEGT. The CDR3 DNA sequence: TGTGCCAGCAGGACGGGACAGGTGAACACTGAAGCTTTCTTT. It yields the protein CASRTGQVNTEAFF.

The chain has TRBV2 and TRBJ2-2, with 8 bases that match TRBD1. V shed 6 bases, J shed 3 bases, and the junction held 9 bases outside the gene matches. The germline V gene has CDR1 SNHLY and CDR2 FYNNEI. The CDR3 contains 16 residues. CDR3 DNA: TGTGCCAGCAGCGACGGACAGGGATTGGACACCGGGGAGCTGTTTTTT. It translates to CASSDGQGLDTGELFF.

This clonotype came up a few times. The rearrangement links TRBV7-2 to TRBJ2-6; D unresolved. CDR3 length: 15 residues. Deletions cut 1 base from V and 3 bases from J, with 7 bases between. Germline loops: CDR1 SGHTA, CDR2 FQGNSA. CDR3 sequence: CASSLGADGANVLTF. As DNA, the CDR3 is TGTGCCAGCAGCTTAGGTGCAGATGGGGCCAACGTCCTGACTTTC.

The rearrangement links TRBV2 to TRBJ2-4, with 8 bases lining up with TRBD2. The J call could be wrong; TRBJ2-7 is a better fit for the DNA end. CDR3 length: 14 amino acids. The germline CDR1 and CDR2 sequences are SNHLY and FYNNEI. The CDR3 DNA is TGTGCCAGCGGGTTTTCGCGGGGGGCAAACGAGCAGTACTTC. The encoded protein is CASGFSRGANEQYF.

This chain connects TRBV7-9 to TRBJ1-2; unclear D gene. The V and J ends lost 3 bases and 8 bases respectively, with 13 bases between them. CDR1 and CDR2 from the germline V gene are SEHNR and FQNEAQ (reference sequence). The CDR3 covers 13 residues. The CDR3 sequence is CASSFEKASGYTF. The CDR3 region has the DNA TGTGCCAGCAGCTTCGAGAAGGCCTCGGGCTACACCTTC.

The genes are TRBV18 and TRBJ1-5; D gene uncertain. Germline CDR1 reads KGHSH; CDR2 reads LQKENI. The CDR3 extends over 15 amino acids. The V end lost 2 bases, the J end lost 1 base, and 9 bases lay between the germline ends. The CDR3, as DNA: TGTGCCAGCTCACCAGTTAGTGTCAGCAATCAGCCCCAGCATTTT. Translating it yields CASSPVSVSNQPQHF.

This clonotype was observed a single time. The V gene is TRBV10-3, the J gene TRBJ2-3, with D perhaps TRBD2 (8 bases). This CDR3 has 19 amino acids. The germline V gene encodes CDR1 ENHRY and CDR2 SYGVKD. V was clipped by 10 bases and J by 0 bases, with 29 bases between them. This CDR3 reads CASGGPGQPNFGSTDTQYF. CDR3 in DNA: TGTGCCAGCGGGGGGCCGGGACAGCCGAACTTTGGGAGCACAGATACGCAGTATTTT.

This chain links TRBV20-1 with TRBJ1-2; a weak D match, TRBD1 (5 bases). The CDR3 runs to 17 residues. Germline V gene data show CDR1 as DFQATT and CDR2 as SNEGSKA (reference sequence). Between the trimmed V and J ends, which lost 6 bases and 4 bases, there was a span of 27 bases. For the CDR3, the DNA is TGCAGTGCCTCATGGGAGGACGACAAGGGGTATGGCTATGGCTACACCTTC. It is translated as CSASWEDDKGYGYGYTF.

The rearrangement uses TRBV3-1 and TRBJ1-1; D unresolved. The CDR3 consists of 14 residues. V gave up 4 bases and J gave up 3 bases, with 12 bases separating them. Germline CDR1 is LGHDT and CDR2 is YNNKEL (reference sequence). CDR3 residues: CASSRRGWDTEAFF. The CDR3 nucleotides read TGTGCCAGCAGCCGCCGGGGTTGGGACACTGAAGCTTTCTTT.

This clonotype was detected a few times. The chain links TRBV12-3 or TRBV12-4 to TRBJ2-1; the D gene is possibly TRBD1 (5 bases). The length of the CDR3 is 14 residues. V shed 4 bases and J shed 7 bases, with 14 bases lying between them. CDR3 in DNA: TGTGCCAGCAGTTCAACGGCAGGGTGGAATGAGCAGTTCTTC. Translating it yields CASSSTAGWNEQFF.

This clonotype was observed a handful of times. The rearrangement uses TRBV4-3 and TRBJ1-1; 7 positions agree with TRBD1. With 4 bases clipped from V and 0 bases from J, the junction kept 8 bases outside the gene matches. The length of the CDR3 is 16 residues. CDR1 is LGHNA and CDR2 is YSLEER in the germline V gene. Here the CDR3 reads CASSRGGQLMNTEAFF. The CDR3 DNA is TGCGCCAGCAGCCGAGGGGGACAGCTAATGAACACTGAAGCTTTCTTT.

The chain joins TRBV24-1 to TRBJ2-4; 8 nucleotides align to TRBD1. The J segment lost 13 bases and the V segment lost 1 base, leaving 8 bases of the junction unmatched. Germline lookup yields CDR1 KGHDR and CDR2 SFDVKD. The length of the CDR3 is 14 residues. CDR3 amino acids: CATSDFAGGNEQYF. CDR3 nucleotides: TGTGCCACCAGTGATTTTGCAGGGGGCAATGAGCAGTACTTC.

This clonotype appeared a few times. The CDR3 DNA follows: TGTGCCAGCAGCCGAGACAGGGTCGAGCAGTACTTC. It specifies CASSRDRVEQYF. V and J are TRBV3-1 and TRBJ2-5, with TRBD1 matching over 7 bases. TRBJ2-7 matches the DNA end more closely, so the J call is doubtful. CDR1 is LGHDT and CDR2 is YNNKEL in the germline V gene (reference sequence). This CDR3 is built from 12 residues.

Only a few counts were recorded for this clonotype. The chain employs TRBV28 and TRBJ1-2; D is undetermined. This CDR3 has 15 amino acids. CDR1 and CDR2 (germline): MDHEN, SYDVKM. The germline V and J ends were trimmed by 3 bases and 8 bases, with 19 bases remaining between them. The CDR3 sequence is CASSFERVALQGYTF. CDR3 coding DNA: TGTGCCAGCAGTTTTGAGAGGGTAGCTCTCCAGGGCTACACCTTC.

In its sample, this clonotype was seen once. This chain links TRBV7-8 with TRBJ2-4, with 8 nucleotides matching TRBD1. The J call is uncertain, as TRBJ2-7 better fits the DNA end. CDR3 length equals 18 residues. Germline V gives CDR1 SGHVS, CDR2 FQNEAQ. The CDR3 is CASSFQGASRVRTYEQYF. CDR3 sequence (DNA): TGTGCCAGCAGCTTTCAGGGGGCTTCTAGGGTTCGGACATACGAGCAGTACTTC.